A selection of T cell receptor beta chains follows, all from one sample in a study of blood T cells in healthy people across ages. TCRdb ran MiXCR on the 5' RACE reads and lists one entry per CDR3 protein. The sample contains over 300,000 distinct CDR3 sequences, more than 45% of which appear only once. Sequenced sample: blood. These receptors were taken from a man aged 55 to 70 in good health. The CDR3 runs from the conserved cysteine through the conserved F or W. D genes are given only for firm matches. Expanded clones are given a class, and other clones once, few, many or no size at all.

v_call	j_call	d_call	clone_size	cdr3_nt	cdr3_aa
TRBV25-1	TRBJ2-7	TRBD1	few	TGTGCCAGCAGTGGGGACAGGGGGACCTACGAGCAGTACTTC	CASSGDRGTYEQYF
TRBV20-1	TRBJ2-3	NA	NA	TGCAGTGCTAGGCCCCCTACCCGTCAGGGCCCGGATACGCAGTATTTT	CSARPPTRQGPDTQYF
TRBV12-3/TRBV12-4	TRBJ1-1	NA	NA	TGTGCCAGCAGATGGACAGCGATAAACACTGAAGCTTTCTTT	CASRWTAINTEAFF
TRBV7-2	TRBJ2-7	TRBD2	NA	TGTGCCAGCAACCCTGGGGGGACTAGCGGTCGGGGGGCCCAGTACTTC	CASNPGGTSGRGAQYF
TRBV11-2	TRBJ2-7	NA	NA	TGTGCCAGCAGCTTAGTTTCAGTCTCCGATCCCTACGAGCAGTACTTC	CASSLVSVSDPYEQYF
TRBV29-1	TRBJ2-3	NA	once	TGCGGCGTTCGGGGCGTCGTTGTCCGTGGGGATACGCAGTATTTT	CGVRGVVVRGDTQYF
TRBV5-1	TRBJ2-2	TRBD2	few	TGCGCCAGCAGACCCGGACTAGCGGGGTCCACCGGGGAGCTGTTTTTT	CASRPGLAGSTGELFF
TRBV7-8	TRBJ2-3	TRBD2	NA	TGTGCCAGCAGCTTCCCCCGAGCTAGCGGGAGATATTTCACAGATACGCAGTATTTT	CASSFPRASGRYFTDTQYF
TRBV20-1	TRBJ1-2	TRBD1	NA	TGCAGTGCTAGGACAGGGGGCTATGGCTACACCTTC	CSARTGGYGYTF
TRBV29-1	TRBJ2-5	NA	NA	TGCAGCGTTAGTCTGAACCAAGAGACCCAGTACTTC	CSVSLNQETQYF
TRBV7-2	TRBJ1-4	NA	NA	TGTGCCAGCAGCCCAGGGTCAGGGGAAAAACTGTTTTTT	CASSPGSGEKLFF
TRBV12-3/TRBV12-4	TRBJ1-5	NA	NA	TGTGCCAGCAGTTTAGGGGGGACAAGCTCCAAGCATTTT	CASSLGGTSSKHF
TRBV20-1	TRBJ2-3	TRBD2	NA	TGCAGTGCAAACGGACTAGCGGGAGGTCTTACAGATACGCAGTATTTT	CSANGLAGGLTDTQYF
TRBV12-3/TRBV12-4	TRBJ2-1	TRBD2	NA	TGTGCCAGCAGTTTGGGACTAGCGGGGGGGGCTGAGCAGTTCTTC	CASSLGLAGGAEQFF
TRBV5-5	TRBJ2-1	TRBD2	NA	TGTGCCAGCAGCTTGGCTCCGCGGGGGGGCCAGGGTGAGCAGTTCTTC	CASSLAPRGGQGEQFF
TRBV29-1	TRBJ2-4	TRBD1	NA	TGCAGCGTTAGACAGGGGACCAAAAACATTCAGTACTTC	CSVRQGTKNIQYF
TRBV28	TRBJ2-3	TRBD2	few	TGTGCCAGCAGTTTCCCGCGGGAGGAGACAGATACGCAGTATTTT	CASSFPREETDTQYF
TRBV18	TRBJ2-1	TRBD2	NA	TGTGCCAGCTCACCACCTGGACTAGTTGCGGGCAATGAGCAGTTCTTC	CASSPPGLVAGNEQFF
TRBV7-9	TRBJ2-5	NA	few	TGTGCCAGCAGCTTAAGGAGGGGGCAGGGAGAGACCCAGTACTTC	CASSLRRGQGETQYF
TRBV6-5	TRBJ2-3	TRBD1	NA	TGTGCCAGCACCGACAGGGCGGTTGGGGGTACGCAGTATTTT	CASTDRAVGGTQYF
TRBV6-6	TRBJ2-1	NA	once	TGTGCCAGTAGCTCCTTGGGCGTGGGCAATGAGCAGTTCTTC	CASSSLGVGNEQFF
TRBV3-1	TRBJ2-1	NA	once	TGTGCCAGCAGCCAGATCCCGGTGGGGGCTCGCGGCAATGAGCAGTTCTTC	CASSQIPVGARGNEQFF
TRBV4-3	TRBJ2-5	NA	NA	TGCGCCAGCAGCCAGGAGACTAGTTTCCCCTACAATGAGCAGTACTTC	CASSQETSFPYNEQYF
TRBV20-1	TRBJ1-2	NA	NA	TGCAGTGCGGCCCCGGGAAGGGGGGGCTACACCTTC	CSAAPGRGGYTF
TRBV28	TRBJ1-4	NA	NA	TGTGCCAGCAGTCCCTCAAGCGGGTCTGGTGTTGAAAAACTGTTTTTT	CASSPSSGSGVEKLFF
TRBV20-1	TRBJ1-2	NA	once	TGCAGTGCTAGAGGACCGGGGAGTGGCTACACCTTC	CSARGPGSGYTF
TRBV29-1	TRBJ2-7	NA	NA	TGCAGCGTTTCCCTACCAGCCAGGGGCCACGAGCAGTACTTC	CSVSLPARGHEQYF
TRBV20-1	TRBJ2-7	NA	NA	TGCAGTGCTAGGCCCAGGGGAATCCACGAGCAGTACTTC	CSARPRGIHEQYF
TRBV28	TRBJ2-1	TRBD2	NA	TGTGCCAGCAGTGCCGATAGCGGGAGCTTGCAAAATGAGCAGTTCTTC	CASSADSGSLQNEQFF
TRBV20-1	TRBJ2-7	NA	NA	TGCAGTGCAACTGGGCTACAGGGACACTACGAGCAGTACTTC	CSATGLQGHYEQYF
TRBV29-1	TRBJ2-3	TRBD1	NA	TGCGGCGTCGGGACAGCGACCCTTAACACAGATACGCAGTATTTT	CGVGTATLNTDTQYF
TRBV20-1	TRBJ2-3	TRBD2	once	TGCAGTGCCGTCCCCCTACGAGCGGGGGCAGATACGCAGTATTTT	CSAVPLRAGADTQYF
TRBV6-2/TRBV6-3	TRBJ2-3	NA	few	TGTGCCAGCAGTTACCCTGTAGGAAGAACAGATACGCAGTATTTT	CASSYPVGRTDTQYF
TRBV2	TRBJ2-3	NA	few	TGTGCCAGCAGTGGACAGTTGCTTCGCACAGATACGCAGTATTTT	CASSGQLLRTDTQYF
TRBV21-1	TRBJ1-1	NA	few	TGTGCCAGCAGCAAACCAGGGATGAACACTGAAGCTTTCTTT	CASSKPGMNTEAFF
TRBV14	TRBJ2-5	TRBD2	few	TGTGCCAGCAGCCCACCCGGGGGGATACTCACCCACAATGAGCAGTACTTC	CASSPPGGILTHNEQYF
TRBV5-5	TRBJ1-2	TRBD1	NA	TGTGCCAGCAGCGTGGACAGGGTCGTCGGCTACACCTTC	CASSVDRVVGYTF
TRBV27	TRBJ2-7	NA	few	TGTGCCAGCAGCTTGCGTGGCTCCTACGAGCAGTACTTC	CASSLRGSYEQYF
TRBV5-1	TRBJ2-3	NA	many	TGCGCCAGCAGCTCGACTCGTCCAGGGGATACGCAGTATTTT	CASSSTRPGDTQYF
TRBV7-9	TRBJ2-3	TRBD1	NA	TGTGCCAGCAGCCAAACAGGGGGAAGTCAAGATACGCAGTATTTT	CASSQTGGSQDTQYF
TRBV5-5	TRBJ2-7	NA	NA	TGTGCCAGCAGCTTCAAGCTAGGGTCCGGCTCCTACAATGAGCAGTACTTC	CASSFKLGSGSYNEQYF
TRBV20-1	TRBJ2-1	TRBD1	once	TGCAGTGCTAGATTCCGGGACAGCCGGACCCCCTACAATGAGCAGTTCTTC	CSARFRDSRTPYNEQFF
TRBV5-1	TRBJ1-1	NA	few	TGCGCCAGCAGCTCGGGGAACACTGAAGCTTTCTTT	CASSSGNTEAFF
TRBV10-2	TRBJ2-7	TRBD2	NA	TGCGCCAGCAGTGACAGGGGGGGATCGACTAGCGGACCCAGGGACGAGCAGTACTTC	CASSDRGGSTSGPRDEQYF
TRBV7-2	TRBJ1-2	NA	few	TGTGCCAGCAGCCCACGTGGGACACCTGCTAACTATGGCTACACCTTC	CASSPRGTPANYGYTF
TRBV11-2	TRBJ2-4	NA	few	TGTGCCAGCAGCTTAGCCGGGGTCACTTTAGCCAAAAACATTCAGTACTTC	CASSLAGVTLAKNIQYF
TRBV9	TRBJ2-7	TRBD2	few	TGTGCCAGCAGCGAGCAACCCCTCCGATTTAGCGGGGGAGACGAGCAGTACTTC	CASSEQPLRFSGGDEQYF
TRBV10-3	TRBJ2-7	TRBD2	few	TGTGCCATCAGGGTTGGACTAGCGGGATCCGCCGGAGCCGGCGAGCAGTACTTC	CAIRVGLAGSAGAGEQYF
TRBV30	TRBJ1-1	TRBD1	NA	TGTGCCTGGAGCGGGACAGGGAACACTGAAGCTTTCTTT	CAWSGTGNTEAFF
TRBV6-1	TRBJ2-1	TRBD2	few	TGTGCCAGCAGCCTGAAAGCGGGAGGGCCGGTTGAGCAGTTCTTC	CASSLKAGGPVEQFF
TRBV29-1	TRBJ1-1	TRBD1	NA	TGCAGCGTGGGGTCGACAGGGGGCCAGACTGAAGCTTTCTTT	CSVGSTGGQTEAFF
TRBV24-1	TRBJ2-7	NA	NA	TGTGCCACCAGTCCCCGGGACTCCCTCTTAGCCGGGTACTTC	CATSPRDSLLAGYF